This TCR beta chain was observed in a study of T cell repertoires in cytomegalovirus infection. Study-wide background: Indicated by public TCR beta signatures were CMV infection and matching HLA type. Study-level results: Using cumulative public TCR beta family frequency, the authors identified those who carried CMV together with the relevant HLA. What dominated the ex vivo response were HLA-C-restricted CMV-specific TCR beta clonotypes.

The CDR3 has 15 amino acids. With 3 bases clipped from V and 7 bases from J, the junction kept 9 bases outside the gene matches. In germline, CDR1 is MDHEN, CDR2 SYDVKM. From the reads, TCRdb called clonotypes with MiXCR, one entry per CDR3 protein. The repertoire includes some 400,000 distinct CDR3 sequences, 30% to 40% of them detected once, and approximately 15% sits in the top ten. This clonotype appeared a few times. Its antigen remains unknown. This clonotype was sampled from a human donor in good health (CMV status not recorded). Some clones in this sample may be carry-over from other donors' samples. Sequencing input: PBMCs. The rearrangement links TRBV28 to TRBJ1-2, with TRBD1 identical over 9 bases. In DNA, the CDR3 is TGTGCCAGCAGTTTGCCGGGACAGGGCACGAGTGGCTACACCTTC. Protein: CASSLPGQGTSGYTF.